This record concerns one T cell receptor (beta chain) sequence. Generated by immunoSEQ multiplex PCR, the TCRdb table keeps only in-frame clones and is missing some. Among approximately 170,000 clones, 80% to 90% were seen once, and the ten largest hold roughly 18%. The data derive from a study of blood T cell repertoires in COVID-19. The sequenced sample was peripheral blood. This sequence was found in a woman older than 75 with acute or convalescent COVID-19.

The CDR3 region has the DNA TGTGCCAGCAGTTCCCTCGGCGGTGTTAGGTTTATGTACTTC. The encoded protein is CASSSLGGVRFMYF. The chain couples TRBV7-9 to TRBJ2-4; no clear D gene. The CDR3 has 14 amino acids. Germline V gives CDR1 SEHNR, CDR2 FQNEAQ (reference sequence). Trimming pared 6 bases from V and 15 bases from J, leaving 24 bases between.